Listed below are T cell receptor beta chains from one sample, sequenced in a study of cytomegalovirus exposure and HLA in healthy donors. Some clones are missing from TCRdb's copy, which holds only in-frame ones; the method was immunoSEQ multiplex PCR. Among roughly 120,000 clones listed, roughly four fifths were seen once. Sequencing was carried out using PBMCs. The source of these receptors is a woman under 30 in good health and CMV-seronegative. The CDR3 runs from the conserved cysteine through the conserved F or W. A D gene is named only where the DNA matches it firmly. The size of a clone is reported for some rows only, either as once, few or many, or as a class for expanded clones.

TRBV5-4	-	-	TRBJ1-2	CASSLGAANYGYTF	TGTGCCAGCAGCTTGGGGGCAGCTAACTATGGCTACACCTTC
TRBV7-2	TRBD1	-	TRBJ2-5	CASSSGQGVETQYF	TGTGCCAGCAGCTCCGGACAGGGGGTTGAGACCCAGTACTTC
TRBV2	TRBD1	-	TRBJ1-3	CASRLDRAMGNTIYF	TGTGCCAGCAGGCTTGACAGGGCGATGGGAAACACCATATATTTT
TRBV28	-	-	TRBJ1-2	CASSIPGADYGYTF	TGTGCCAGCAGTATCCCGGGAGCCGACTATGGCTACACCTTC
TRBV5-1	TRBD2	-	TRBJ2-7	CASSSGTSGAYEQYF	TGCGCCAGCAGCTCCGGGACTAGCGGGGCCTACGAGCAGTACTTC
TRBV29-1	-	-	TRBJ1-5	CSVAVAQGNQPQHF	TGCAGCGTTGCTGTGGCCCAGGGCAATCAGCCCCAGCATTTT
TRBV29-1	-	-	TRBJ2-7	CSALMRNYEQYF	TGCAGCGCACTGATGCGGAATTACGAGCAGTACTTC
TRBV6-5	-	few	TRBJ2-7	CASSYSTQTVVYEQYF	TGTGCCAGCAGTTACTCAACCCAGACAGTCGTCTACGAGCAGTACTTC
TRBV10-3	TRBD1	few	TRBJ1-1	CAIRSGTGLMNTEAFF	TGTGCCATCAGATCCGGGACAGGGTTAATGAACACTGAAGCTTTCTTT
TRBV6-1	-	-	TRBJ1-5	CASEREARTLQPQHF	TGTGCCAGCGAGAGGGAGGCCCGAACTTTGCAGCCCCAGCATTTT
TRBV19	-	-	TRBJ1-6	CAGSFRVFDSPLHF	TGTGCCGGCAGTTTCAGGGTTTTTGATTCACCCCTCCACTTT
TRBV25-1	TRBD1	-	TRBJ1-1	CASGGTGGQVGTEAFF	TGTGCCAGCGGAGGGACAGGGGGCCAGGTTGGCACTGAAGCTTTCTTT
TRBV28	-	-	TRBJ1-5	CASKKQGRGNQPQHF	TGTGCCAGCAAAAAGCAGGGGAGGGGCAATCAGCCCCAGCATTTT
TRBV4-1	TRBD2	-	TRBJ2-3	CASSQGTGTSGGRTDTQYF	TGCGCCAGCAGCCAAGGCACCGGGACTAGCGGGGGCCGCACAGATACGCAGTATTTT
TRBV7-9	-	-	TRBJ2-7	CASSLAWSDGQYF	TGTGCCAGCAGCTTAGCGTGGAGCGACGGTCAGTACTTC
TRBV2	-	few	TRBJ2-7	CASSEGLGGSYEQYF	TGTGCCAGCAGTGAAGGTTTAGGAGGTAGCTACGAGCAGTACTTC
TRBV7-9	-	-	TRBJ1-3	CASSVDSPSGNTIYF	TGTGCCAGCAGCGTAGACAGCCCCTCTGGAAACACCATATATTTT
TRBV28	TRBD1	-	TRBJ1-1	CASSRGTGRVVEAFF	TGTGCCAGCTCCCGGGGGACAGGGAGAGTGGTGGAAGCTTTCTTT
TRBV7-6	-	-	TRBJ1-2	CASSLATPGRDGYTF	TGTGCCAGCAGCTTAGCGACCCCAGGGAGGGACGGCTACACCTTC
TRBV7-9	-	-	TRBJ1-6	CASSFGTPTMGLHF	TGTGCCAGCAGCTTCGGGACACCTACTATGGGACTCCACTTT
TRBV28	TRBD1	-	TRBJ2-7	CASSYPGQGAREQYF	TGTGCCAGCAGTTACCCGGGACAGGGGGCACGCGAGCAGTACTTC
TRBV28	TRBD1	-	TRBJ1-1	CASSPYRGSGTEAFF	TGTGCCAGCAGTCCATACAGGGGATCGGGCACTGAAGCTTTCTTT
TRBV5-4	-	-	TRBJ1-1	CASSPGEHTEAFF	TGTGCCAGCAGCCCCGGGGAGCACACTGAAGCTTTCTTT
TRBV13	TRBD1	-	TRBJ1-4	CASSLWDRGEKLFF	TGTGCCAGCAGCTTGTGGGACAGGGGCGAAAAACTGTTTTTT
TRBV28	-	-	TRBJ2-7	CASSVRDIGSYEQYF	TGTGCCAGCAGTGTCCGGGACATAGGATCCTACGAGCAGTACTTC
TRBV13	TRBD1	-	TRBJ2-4	CASSLVETGGNIQYF	TGTGCCAGCAGCTTAGTAGAGACAGGGGGAAACATTCAGTACTTC
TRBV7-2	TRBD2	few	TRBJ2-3	CASSPSGTSGGDTQYF	TGTGCCAGCAGCCCGTCCGGGACTAGCGGGGGAGATACGCAGTATTTT
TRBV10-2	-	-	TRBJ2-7	CASSLNRDYEQYF	TGCGCCAGCAGTCTAAACAGGGACTACGAGCAGTACTTC
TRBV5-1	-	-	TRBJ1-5	CASSLFGGGDQPQHF	TGCGCCAGCAGCTTGTTCGGCGGGGGGGATCAGCCCCAGCATTTT
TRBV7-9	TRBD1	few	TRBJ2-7	CASSSTGAHEQYF	TGTGCCAGCAGCTCGACAGGGGCCCACGAGCAGTACTTC
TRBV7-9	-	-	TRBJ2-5	CASMHLGGPQETQYF	TGTGCCAGCATGCATCTGGGGGGGCCCCAAGAGACCCAGTACTTC
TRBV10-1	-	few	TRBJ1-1	CASSETGQSNTEAFF	TGCGCCAGCAGTGAGACGGGTCAATCGAACACTGAAGCTTTCTTT
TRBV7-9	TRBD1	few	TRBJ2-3	CASSLGQGIGDTQYF	TGTGCCAGCAGCCTTGGACAGGGGATCGGGGATACGCAGTATTTT
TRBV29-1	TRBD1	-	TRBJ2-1	CSVEARTGVNNEQFF	TGCAGCGTTGAAGCCAGGACAGGAGTTAACAATGAGCAGTTCTTC
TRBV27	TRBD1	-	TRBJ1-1	CASTSGLGQGARNTEAFF	TGTGCCAGCACATCCGGTCTGGGACAGGGGGCGAGGAACACTGAAGCTTTCTTT
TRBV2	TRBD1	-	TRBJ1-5	CASSRDSRGNQPQHF	TGTGCCAGCAGTCGGGACAGCAGGGGCAATCAGCCCCAGCATTTT
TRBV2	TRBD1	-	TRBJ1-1	CASRGQGKTEAFF	TGTGCCAGCAGAGGACAGGGAAAAACTGAAGCTTTCTTT
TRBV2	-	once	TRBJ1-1	CASSKARGAVTEAFF	TGTGCCAGCAGCAAAGCCCGGGGGGCGGTCACTGAAGCTTTCTTT
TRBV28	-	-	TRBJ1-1	CASSGNQGGEAFF	TGTGCCAGCAGTGGAAATCAGGGAGGCGAAGCTTTCTTT
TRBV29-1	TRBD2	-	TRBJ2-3	CSVVGRENTDTQYF	TGCAGCGTTGTAGGGAGGGAGAACACAGATACGCAGTATTTT
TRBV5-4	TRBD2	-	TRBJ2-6	CASSAPGGGSGANVLTF	TGTGCCAGCAGCGCCCCGGGAGGAGGCTCTGGGGCCAACGTCCTGACTTTC
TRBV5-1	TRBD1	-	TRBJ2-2	CASSRARQGSNTGELFF	TGCGCCAGCAGCCGGGCGAGACAGGGATCGAACACCGGGGAGCTGTTTTTT
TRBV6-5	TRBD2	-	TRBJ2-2	CASSYESGAVTGELFF	TGTGCCAGCAGTTACGAGAGCGGGGCCGTCACCGGGGAGCTGTTTTTT
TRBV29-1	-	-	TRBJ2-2	CSVVAPGEELFF	TGCAGCGTTGTGGCTCCCGGGGAGGAGCTGTTTTTT
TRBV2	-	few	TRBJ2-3	CASSDLSSTDTQYF	TGTGCCAGCAGTGACCTTTCTAGCACAGATACGCAGTATTTT
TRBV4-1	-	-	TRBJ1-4	CASSQGSWGGPEPLFF	TGCGCCAGCAGCCAAGGTTCGTGGGGGGGCCCCGAACCACTGTTTTTT
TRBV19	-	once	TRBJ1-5	CASSTGEGWGNQPQHF	TGTGCCAGTAGTACAGGGGAAGGGTGGGGCAATCAGCCCCAGCATTTT
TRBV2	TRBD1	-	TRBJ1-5	CASRGQGWDNQPQHF	TGTGCCAGCAGAGGACAGGGGTGGGACAATCAGCCCCAGCATTTT
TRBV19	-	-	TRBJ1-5	CATRPRGGNQPQHF	TGTGCCACGCGGCCACGGGGAGGGAATCAGCCCCAGCATTTT
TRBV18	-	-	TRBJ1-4	CASSPSLIVNEKLFF	TGTGCCAGCTCACCAAGCTTGATCGTAAATGAAAAACTGTTTTTT
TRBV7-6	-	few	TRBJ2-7	CASSLAPGLTYEQYF	TGTGCCAGCAGCTTAGCACCGGGACTGACCTACGAGCAGTACTTC
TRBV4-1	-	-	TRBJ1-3	CASSQGGFSGNTIYF	TGCGCCAGCAGCCAGGGGGGATTCTCTGGAAACACCATATATTTT